A selection of T cell receptor beta chains follows, all from one sample in a study of T cell repertoires in cytomegalovirus infection. TCRdb itself ran the reads through MiXCR, one entry per CDR3 protein. This table holds some 450,000 distinct CDR3 sequences, about 33% found once. The material sequenced was PBMCs. The source is a human donor in good health (CMV status not recorded). Some clones in this sample may be carry-over from other donors' samples. Each CDR3 is given with its conserved first and last residue. D genes are given only for firm matches. Not all rows give a size; the values are once, few, many and, for expanded clones, a class.

-	TRBV7-9	few	TRBJ2-1	TGTGCCAGCAGCCCCATGGGCGAGCAGTTCTTC	CASSPMGEQFF
-	TRBV6-1	few	TRBJ2-7	TGTGCCAGCAGTGAAGGCGGGATAACCTACGAGCAGTACTTC	CASSEGGITYEQYF
-	TRBV6-5	-	TRBJ2-3	TGTGCCAGCCGAGGACAGAGAGCGCAGTATTTT	CASRGQRAQYF
-	TRBV14	-	TRBJ1-2	TGTGCCAGCAGCCAAGCTTGGGGATCGAACTATGGCTACACCTTC	CASSQAWGSNYGYTF
TRBD1	TRBV7-4	-	TRBJ1-5	TGTGCCAGCAGTCGGGACAGGGTAAGCAATCAGCCCCAGCATTTT	CASSRDRVSNQPQHF
-	TRBV2	-	TRBJ2-1	TGTGCCAGCAGTGAAGCGCTTCCGGCGAATGAGCAGTTCTTC	CASSEALPANEQFF
TRBD1	TRBV7-6	many	TRBJ1-2	TGTGCCAGCAGGCTGGGGACAGGGGTTGAGGATGGCTACACCTTC	CASRLGTGVEDGYTF
-	TRBV25-1	many	TRBJ1-4	TGTGCCAGCAGTGACAGGGAAAGGAATCGTTTCAATGAAAAACTGTTTTTT	CASSDRERNRFNEKLFF
TRBD1	TRBV19	few	TRBJ1-4	TGTGCCAGTACCGACCCGCGGGACAGGAATGAAAAACTGTTTTTT	CASTDPRDRNEKLFF
-	TRBV27	-	TRBJ2-7	TGTGCCAGCAGCCAAAGTGGGGTAAAGCAGTACTTC	CASSQSGVKQYF
TRBD1	TRBV12-3/TRBV12-4	-	TRBJ1-2	TGTGCCAGCAGTTCGACAGGGGCGAGAAGCTATGGCTACACCTTC	CASSSTGARSYGYTF
-	TRBV28	few	TRBJ2-3	TGTGCCAGCACGACGCGGCTTACTCCCACAGATACGCAGTATTTT	CASTTRLTPTDTQYF
-	TRBV6-5	few	TRBJ2-1	TGTGCCAGCAGCTCCAGGAGGAATGAGCAGTTCTTC	CASSSRRNEQFF
-	TRBV5-6	many	TRBJ2-5	TGTGCCAGCAGCTTGGCGGAAGAAGAGACCCAGTACTTC	CASSLAEEETQYF
TRBD1	TRBV20-1	once	TRBJ2-1	TGCAGTGCCACGGACAGGGTCGTATCCTACAATGAGCAGTTCTTC	CSATDRVVSYNEQFF
TRBD2	TRBV20-1	-	TRBJ2-7	TGCAGTCCCTTAGGGGTGGCGGGGGGGACCTACGAGCAGTACTTC	CSPLGVAGGTYEQYF
-	TRBV20-1	-	TRBJ2-7	TGCAGTGCTAGAGGGTGGGAGGTCCTCTCCTACGAGCAGTACTTC	CSARGWEVLSYEQYF
-	TRBV6-1	many	TRBJ2-1	TGTGCCAGCAGCCCAGCTTACAATGAGCAGTTCTTC	CASSPAYNEQFF
-	TRBV2	-	TRBJ1-5	TGTGCCAGCAGGGAACAGGGCGGGGGGCCCCAGCATTTT	CASREQGGGPQHF
TRBD1	TRBV7-2	many	TRBJ1-1	TGTGCCAGCAGCACAGCAGGGGGCCCGGGGACTGAAGCTTTCTTT	CASSTAGGPGTEAFF
TRBD1	TRBV24-1	-	TRBJ1-5	TGTGCCACCATGGACTCCGGGACAGCAACATATAGCAATCAGCCCCAGCATTTT	CATMDSGTATYSNQPQHF
TRBD1	TRBV12-3/TRBV12-4	few	TRBJ1-5	TGTGCCAGCAGCCCTGGACAGGGCCGTAACAATCAGCCCCAGCATTTT	CASSPGQGRNNQPQHF
-	TRBV6-6	-	TRBJ1-2	TGTGCCAGCAGTTACAGCCAGCTCTATGGCTACACCTTC	CASSYSQLYGYTF
-	TRBV20-1	-	TRBJ2-1	TGCAGTGCTAGCGGGGCAGAGAGATTGCATGGCAATGAGCAGTTCTTC	CSASGAERLHGNEQFF
-	TRBV5-4	-	TRBJ2-3	TGTGCCAGCAGCACCTCGGGCACAGATACGCAGTATTTT	CASSTSGTDTQYF
-	TRBV20-1	-	TRBJ1-2	TGCAGTGTTATTGGACAGAAATATGGCTACACCTTC	CSVIGQKYGYTF
TRBD2	TRBV7-8	many	TRBJ2-1	TGTGCCAGCAGCCGACTAGCGGGGGGGCGGGATGAGCAGTTCTTC	CASSRLAGGRDEQFF
-	TRBV7-6	many	TRBJ2-7	TGTGCCAGCAGCCTAAGGTCAGATTCCTACGAGCAGTACTTC	CASSLRSDSYEQYF
-	TRBV7-3	few	TRBJ2-3	TGTGCCAGCACAGATACGCAGTATTTT	CASTDTQYF
-	TRBV20-1	-	TRBJ2-3	TGCAGTGCTAGTTATTTTATCGGGCGCACAGATACGCAGTATTTT	CSASYFIGRTDTQYF
-	TRBV12-3/TRBV12-4	-	TRBJ2-2	TGTGCCAGCAGTTTTTTCGGCCTCGCGAACACCGGGGAGCTGTTTTTT	CASSFFGLANTGELFF
TRBD1	TRBV23-1	few	TRBJ2-7	TGCGCCAGCAGTCATAGGGACAGGGAACTTCAGTACTTC	CASSHRDRELQYF
-	TRBV27	-	TRBJ2-5	TGTGCCAGCAGTTTATTCGCGACACAGTACCAAGAGACCCAGTACTTC	CASSLFATQYQETQYF
-	TRBV12-3/TRBV12-4	-	TRBJ1-2	TGTGCCAGCAGTTTTTCCTCCCGGGGAACTGAGAATGGCTACACCTTC	CASSFSSRGTENGYTF
-	TRBV4-1	few	TRBJ1-2	TGCGCCAGCAGCCGCGACAGAGATATTTTTTATGGCTACACCTTC	CASSRDRDIFYGYTF
TRBD1	TRBV4-2	-	TRBJ2-5	TGTGCCAGCACCGCCGATGGACAGGGGGCTTTGGAGACCCAGTACTTC	CASTADGQGALETQYF
TRBD2	TRBV20-1	-	TRBJ2-3	TGCAGTGCTCGGACACTAGCGAGCACAGATACGCAGTATTTT	CSARTLASTDTQYF
TRBD2	TRBV5-6	few	TRBJ2-1	TGTGCCAGCAGACCCGAACCTACTAGCGGGGGGCGCAATGAGCAGTTCTTC	CASRPEPTSGGRNEQFF
-	TRBV11-2	-	TRBJ1-3	TGTGCCAGCAGCCCAGTAGCTGGAAACACCATATATTTT	CASSPVAGNTIYF
-	TRBV5-5	-	TRBJ1-1	TGTGCCAGCAGCTTGGTTGTCGGGGGTGGCACTGAAGCTTTCTTT	CASSLVVGGGTEAFF
-	TRBV6-6	-	TRBJ1-5	TGTGCCAGCAGTGCAGATTATAGCAATCAGCCCCAGCATTTT	CASSADYSNQPQHF
TRBD1	TRBV11-3	-	TRBJ1-1	TGTGCCAGCAGCCCGGGACAGGGCGTGGACACTGAAGCTTTCTTT	CASSPGQGVDTEAFF
TRBD1	TRBV19	few	TRBJ1-3	TGTGCCGCAAGAGACAGGGCGGCTGGAAACACCATATATTTT	CAARDRAAGNTIYF
TRBD1	TRBV5-4	few	TRBJ2-1	TGTGCCAGCAGCTTGGCCGGTCAGGGGGTACGTGAGCAGTTCTTC	CASSLAGQGVREQFF
TRBD1	TRBV12-3/TRBV12-4	-	TRBJ1-2	TGTGCCAGCAGTTCGATCCGGGACAGGTGGTTTTATGGCTACACCTTC	CASSSIRDRWFYGYTF
TRBD2	TRBV19	-	TRBJ2-5	TGTGCCAGTAGTATAGAAAGACTAGCAGAGTTGGAGACCCAGTACTTC	CASSIERLAELETQYF
-	TRBV7-9	many	TRBJ2-7	TGTGCCAGCAGCTACGAAATAGGGGCCCACGAGCAGTACTTC	CASSYEIGAHEQYF